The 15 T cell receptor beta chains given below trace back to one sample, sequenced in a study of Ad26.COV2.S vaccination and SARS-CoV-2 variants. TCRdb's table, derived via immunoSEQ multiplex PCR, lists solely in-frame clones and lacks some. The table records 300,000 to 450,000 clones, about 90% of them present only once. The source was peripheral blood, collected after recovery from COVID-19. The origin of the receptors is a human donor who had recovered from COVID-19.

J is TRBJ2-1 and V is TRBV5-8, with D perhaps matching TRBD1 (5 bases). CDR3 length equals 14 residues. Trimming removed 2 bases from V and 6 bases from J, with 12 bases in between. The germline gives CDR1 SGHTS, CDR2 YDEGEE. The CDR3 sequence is CASSLFPGRNEQFF. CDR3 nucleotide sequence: TGTGCCAGCAGCTTATTTCCAGGGCGCAATGAGCAGTTCTTC.

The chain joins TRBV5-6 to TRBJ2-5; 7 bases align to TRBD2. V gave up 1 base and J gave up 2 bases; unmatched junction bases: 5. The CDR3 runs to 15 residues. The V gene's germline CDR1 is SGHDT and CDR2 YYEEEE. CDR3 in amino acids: CASSLPGGGQETQYF. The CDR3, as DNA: TGTGCCAGCAGCTTGCCGGGCGGGGGACAAGAGACCCAGTACTTC.

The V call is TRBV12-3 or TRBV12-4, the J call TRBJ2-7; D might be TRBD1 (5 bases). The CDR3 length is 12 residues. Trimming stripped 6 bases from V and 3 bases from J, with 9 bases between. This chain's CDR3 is CASRSDSYEQYF. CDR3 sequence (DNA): TGTGCCAGCAGGTCAGACAGCTACGAGCAGTACTTC.

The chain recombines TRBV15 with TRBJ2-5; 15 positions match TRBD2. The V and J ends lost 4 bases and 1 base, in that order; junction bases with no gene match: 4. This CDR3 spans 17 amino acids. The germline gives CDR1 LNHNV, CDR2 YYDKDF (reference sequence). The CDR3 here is CATSKGTSGGFQETQYF. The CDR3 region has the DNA TGTGCCACCAGCAAAGGGACTAGCGGGGGGTTCCAAGAGACCCAGTACTTC.

The DNA for the CDR3 is TGTGCCAGCTCACCGCAATTCCGGGACAGGGTTTACGAGCAGTACTTC. Protein product: CASSPQFRDRVYEQYF. The chain recombines TRBV18 with TRBJ2-7; TRBD1 matches at 9 bases. Germline V lookup: CDR1 KGHSH, CDR2 LQKENI. Trimming cost V 3 bases and J 4 bases; bases outside gene matches: 10. This CDR3 spans 16 amino acids.

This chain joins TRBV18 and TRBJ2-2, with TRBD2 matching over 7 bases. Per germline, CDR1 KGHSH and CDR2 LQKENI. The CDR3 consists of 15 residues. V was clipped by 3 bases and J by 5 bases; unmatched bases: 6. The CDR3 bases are TGTGCCAGCTCACCGGCCGGGACTACAACCGGGGAGCTGTTTTTT. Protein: CASSPAGTTTGELFF.

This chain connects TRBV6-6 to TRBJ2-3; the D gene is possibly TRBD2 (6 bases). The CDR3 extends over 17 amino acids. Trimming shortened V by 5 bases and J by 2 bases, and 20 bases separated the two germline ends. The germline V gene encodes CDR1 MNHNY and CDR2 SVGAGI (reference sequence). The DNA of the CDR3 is TGTGCCAGCAGTCAGGACTTCAACGGGGGTGCCACAGATACGCAGTATTTT. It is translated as CASSQDFNGGATDTQYF.

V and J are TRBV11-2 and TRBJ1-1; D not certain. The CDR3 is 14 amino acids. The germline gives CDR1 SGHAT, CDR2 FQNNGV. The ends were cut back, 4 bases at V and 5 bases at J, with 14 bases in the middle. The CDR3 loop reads CASSWSTGATEAFF. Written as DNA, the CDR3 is TGTGCCAGCAGCTGGTCCACGGGAGCAACTGAAGCTTTCTTT. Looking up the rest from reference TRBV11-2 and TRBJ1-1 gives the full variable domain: EAGVAQSPRYKIIEKRQSVAFWCNPISGHATLYWYQQILGQGPKLLIQFQNNGVVDDSQLPKDRFSAERLKGVDSTLKIQPAKLEDSAVYLCASSWSTGATEAFFGQGTRLTVV.

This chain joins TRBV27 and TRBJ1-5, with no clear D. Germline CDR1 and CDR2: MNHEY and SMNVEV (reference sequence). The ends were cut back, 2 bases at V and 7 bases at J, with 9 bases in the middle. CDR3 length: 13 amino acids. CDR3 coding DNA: TGTGCCAGCAGTTTAGGGGTGGACCAGCCCCAGCATTTT. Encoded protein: CASSLGVDQPQHF.

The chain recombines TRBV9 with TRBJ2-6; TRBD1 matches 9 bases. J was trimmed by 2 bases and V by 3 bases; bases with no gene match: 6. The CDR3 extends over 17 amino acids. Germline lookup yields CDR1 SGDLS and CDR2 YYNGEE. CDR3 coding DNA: TGTGCCAGCAGCGAGCAAACAGGGGGCGCTGGGGCCAACGTCCTGACTTTC. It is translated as CASSEQTGGAGANVLTF.

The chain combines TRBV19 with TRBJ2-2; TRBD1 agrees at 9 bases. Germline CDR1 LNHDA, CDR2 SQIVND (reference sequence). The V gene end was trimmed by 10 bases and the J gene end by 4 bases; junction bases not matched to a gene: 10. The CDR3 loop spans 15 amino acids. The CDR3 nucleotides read TGTGCCACCCCACAGGGGGCGCGTGGCACCGGGGAGCTGTTTTTT. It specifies CATPQGARGTGELFF. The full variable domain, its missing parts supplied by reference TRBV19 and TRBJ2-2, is DGGITQSPKYLFRKEGQNVTLSCEQNLNHDAMYWYRQDPGQGLRLIYYSQIVNDFQKGDIAEGYSVSREKKESFPLTVTSAQKNPTAFYLCATPQGARGTGELFFGEGSRLTVL.

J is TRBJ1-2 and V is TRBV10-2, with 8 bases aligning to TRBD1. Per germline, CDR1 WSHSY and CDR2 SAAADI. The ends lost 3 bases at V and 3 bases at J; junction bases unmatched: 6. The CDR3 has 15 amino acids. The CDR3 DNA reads TGCGCCAGCAGTGAAAAGGGACAGGCCTACTATGGCTACACCTTC. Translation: CASSEKGQAYYGYTF.

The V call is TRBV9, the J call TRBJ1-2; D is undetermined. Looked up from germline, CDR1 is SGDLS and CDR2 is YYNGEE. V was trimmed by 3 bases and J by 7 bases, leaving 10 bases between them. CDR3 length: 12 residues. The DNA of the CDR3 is TGTGCCAGCAGCGCGAGAGCAAGTGGCTACACCTTC. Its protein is CASSARASGYTF.

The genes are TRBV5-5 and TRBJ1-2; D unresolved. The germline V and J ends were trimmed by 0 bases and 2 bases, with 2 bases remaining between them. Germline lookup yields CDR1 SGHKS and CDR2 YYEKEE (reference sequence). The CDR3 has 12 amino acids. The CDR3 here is CASSLDNYGYTF. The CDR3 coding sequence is TGTGCCAGCAGCTTGGACAACTATGGCTACACCTTC.

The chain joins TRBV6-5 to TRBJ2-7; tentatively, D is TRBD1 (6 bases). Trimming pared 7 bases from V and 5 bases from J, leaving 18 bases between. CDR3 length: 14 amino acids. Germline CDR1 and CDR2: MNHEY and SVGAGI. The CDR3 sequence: CASTKTGLEDEQYF. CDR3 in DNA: TGTGCCAGCACCAAGACAGGTTTGGAGGACGAGCAGTACTTC.